Presented here are 7 T cell receptor beta chains from one specimen sequenced in a study of blood T cell repertoires in COVID-19. The protocol was immunoSEQ multiplex PCR, while the TCRdb copy is restricted to in-frame clones and leaves out a portion. Of approximately 40,000 clones listed, about 85% are singletons. Sequencing used peripheral blood. All receptors come from a man in his forties or fifties in a cohort sampled during active COVID-19.

The rearrangement joins TRBV6-5 to TRBJ2-7, with 7 bases aligning to TRBD2. The CDR3 consists of 14 residues. Per germline, CDR1 MNHEY and CDR2 SVGAGI. V was clipped by 0 bases and J by 3 bases; unmatched bases: 2. CDR3 coding DNA: TGTGCCAGCAGTTACTCGGCTAGCGGCTACGAGCAGTACGTC. As protein: CASSYSASGYEQYV.

This clone has only one observation. The chain combines TRBV1 with TRBJ2-1; the DNA was not used to check the table's D call, TRBD2. TRBV1 is deemed a pseudogene. The CDR3 spans 14 residues. The CDR3: CTSSPGLAGNEQFF. The CDR3 DNA follows: TGCACCAGCTCTCCGGGACTAGCGGGAAATGAGCAGTTCTTC.

J is TRBJ1-5 and V is TRBV27; D ambiguous. Trimming shortened V by 5 bases and J by 7 bases, and 12 bases separated the two germline ends. Looked up from germline, CDR1 is MNHEY and CDR2 is SMNVEV (reference sequence). The CDR3 is 13 amino acids. The CDR3 loop is CASSRVGGQPQHF. In DNA, the CDR3 is TGTGCCAGCAGTAGGGTGGGCGGGCAGCCCCAGCATTTT.

The V gene is TRBV11-2, the J gene TRBJ2-7; no clear D. This CDR3 contains 14 residues. V lost 3 bases, J lost 3 bases, and 12 bases lay in between. Germline loops: CDR1 SGHAT, CDR2 FQNNGV. The CDR3 spells CASSFSDGDYEQYF. DNA of the CDR3: TGTGCCAGCAGCTTCAGTGACGGAGACTACGAGCAGTACTTC.

This clone was found a few times. The chain employs TRBV4-1 and TRBJ1-2, with 8 bases lining up with TRBD1. The germline V gene encodes CDR1 MGHRA and CDR2 YSYEKL. The CDR3 contains 19 residues. The V gene end was trimmed by 2 bases and the J gene end by 5 bases; junction bases not matched to a gene: 19. CDR3 residues: CASSQREVVSGGGLYGYTF. The CDR3 DNA follows: TGCGCCAGCAGCCAAAGAGAGGTCGTGTCAGGGGGCGGGTTATATGGCTACACCTTC.

This clone was counted only a few times. The rearrangement links TRBV27 to TRBJ2-6; D is unresolved. This CDR3 has 16 amino acids. Trimming stripped 4 bases from V and 0 bases from J, with 10 bases between. CDR1 is MNHEY and CDR2 is SMNVEV in the germline V gene (reference sequence). Here the CDR3 reads CASSSGRLSGANVLTF. The CDR3 DNA is TGTGCCAGCAGTTCGGGTCGGCTCTCTGGGGCCAACGTCCTGACTTTC.

The V call is TRBV7-9, the J call TRBJ1-1; D unclear. The V gene's germline CDR1 is SEHNR and CDR2 FQNEAQ (reference sequence). Trimming pared 7 bases from V and 1 base from J, leaving 10 bases between. CDR3 size: 13 residues. In DNA form, the CDR3 reads TGTGCCAGCAAGTTCGCAGGGAACACTGAAGCTTTCTTT. This translates into CASKFAGNTEAFF.